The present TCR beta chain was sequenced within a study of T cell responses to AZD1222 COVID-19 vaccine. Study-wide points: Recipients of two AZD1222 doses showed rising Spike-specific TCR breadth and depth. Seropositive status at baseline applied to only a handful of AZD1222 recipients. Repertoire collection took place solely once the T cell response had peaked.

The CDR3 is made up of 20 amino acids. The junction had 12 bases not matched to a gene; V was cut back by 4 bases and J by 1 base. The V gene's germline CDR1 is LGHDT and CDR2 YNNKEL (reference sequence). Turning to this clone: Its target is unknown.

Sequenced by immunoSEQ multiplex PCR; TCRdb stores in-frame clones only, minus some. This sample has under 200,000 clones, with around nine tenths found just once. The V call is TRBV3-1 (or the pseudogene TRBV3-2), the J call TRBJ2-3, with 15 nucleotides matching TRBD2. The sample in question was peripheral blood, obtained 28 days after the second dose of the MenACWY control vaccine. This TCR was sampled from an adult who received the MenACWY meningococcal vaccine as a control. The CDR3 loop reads CASSLRTSGRVFVGTDTQYF. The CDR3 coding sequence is TGTGCCAGCAGCCTTAGGACTAGCGGGAGGGTTTTCGTGGGCACAGATACGCAGTATTTT.